This paragraph covers one T cell receptor (beta chain) sequence. Germline V gene sequence: CDR1 LGHNA, CDR2 YSLEER. The ends lost 1 base at V and 3 bases at J; junction bases unmatched: 7. There are 18 residues in the CDR3. This specimen belongs to a study of T cell changes during pregnancy in multiple sclerosis. Generated by immunoSEQ multiplex PCR, the TCRdb table keeps only in-frame clones and is missing some. The table lists just under 80,000 clones, about 93% of them singletons. The gene calls are TRBV4-3 and TRBJ2-6; the match to TRBD1 covers 9 bases. This specimen was peripheral blood, taken in the second trimester of pregnancy. This clonotype was sampled from a female donor in good health, enrolled as a control in a pregnancy study. In DNA, the CDR3 is TGCGCCAGCAGCCAAGCGGGACAGGGAATGGATGGGGCCAACGTCCTGACTTTC. It is translated as CASSQAGQGMDGANVLTF.